This entry lists 20 T cell receptor beta chains sequenced from one sample in a study of spatial heterogeneity in lung cancer. Stated time point: sample taken at primary tumor resection. No cells were sorted before sequencing. The whole RNA sequenced was extracted from tumor, nontumor lung or frozen PBMC. TCRdb re-derived calls from the 5' RACE reads in MiXCR, one entry per CDR3 protein. This sample has roughly 70,000 distinct CDR3 sequences, with roughly 13% found just once. The sequenced sample was PBMCs, obtained at surgery. Receptors originate from a male donor with early-stage non-small cell lung cancer.

This chain joins TRBV5-1 and TRBJ2-3; 8 bases map to TRBD1. The CDR3 totals 16 residues. V was clipped by 0 bases and J by 4 bases; unmatched bases: 7. The germline gives CDR1 SGHRS, CDR2 YFSETQ. The CDR3 region has the DNA TGCGCCAGCAGCTTGGGGGGACCGGGACAGGCAGATACGCAGTATTTT. Amino acids: CASSLGGPGQADTQYF.

This clonotype was recorded at least ten times. The chain combines TRBV12-3 or TRBV12-4 with TRBJ2-2; TRBD1 might be the D (5 bases). The length of the CDR3 is 14 residues. V lost 5 bases to trimming and J lost 7 bases, with 14 bases between them. This chain's CDR3 is CASSADKLYGELFF. DNA for the CDR3: TGTGCCAGCAGTGCGGACAAACTATACGGGGAGCTGTTTTTT.

The V and J genes are TRBV20-1 and TRBJ2-3, with D perhaps matching TRBD2 (6 bases). The germline V gene has CDR1 DFQATT and CDR2 SNEGSKA (reference sequence). The CDR3 totals 14 residues. V was cut by 6 bases and J by 1 base, with 14 bases left in between. CDR3 nucleotides: TGCAGTGCCCGCGGGGACTGGGGCACAGATACGCAGTATTTT. Amino acid sequence: CSARGDWGTDTQYF.

V usage is TRBV5-1 and J usage is TRBJ2-3; D ambiguous. Germline V lookup: CDR1 SGHRS, CDR2 YFSETQ. The germline V and J ends were trimmed by 2 bases and 4 bases, with 11 bases remaining between them. CDR3 size: 14 residues. The CDR3 loop reads CASSFVPNPDTQYF. The CDR3 DNA sequence: TGCGCCAGCAGCTTCGTACCTAATCCAGATACGCAGTATTTT.

The CDR3 region has the DNA TGTGCCAGCAGCTTAAGGGTAGCTAATGAAAAACTGTTTTTT. Translating it yields CASSLRVANEKLFF. V is TRBV7-8 and J is TRBJ1-4; D remains unclear. The CDR3 sequence is 14 residues long. Germline V CDR1 and CDR2: SGHVS, FQNEAQ. With 2 bases removed from V and 3 bases from J, the gap between germline ends came to 7 bases.

This clonotype was seen just once. This chain joins TRBV7-2 and TRBJ1-5, with 7 bases fitting TRBD1. The CDR3 has 14 amino acids. Germline V gives CDR1 SGHTA, CDR2 FQGNSA. Trimming at V came to 0 bases and at J to 5 bases, leaving 1 base not matched to a gene. CDR3 DNA sequence: TGTGCCAGCAGCTTAGCCAGGGGGGATCAGCCCCAGCATTTT. Encoded protein: CASSLARGDQPQHF.

This clonotype was seen a handful of times. The CDR3 DNA follows: TGTGCCAGCAGCCTTTATATCTCCTACGAGCAGTACTTC. Translating gives CASSLYISYEQYF. The chain combines TRBV12-3 or TRBV12-4 with TRBJ2-7; D remains unclear. The CDR3 consists of 13 residues. V dropped 6 bases and J dropped 0 bases, with 9 bases sitting between them.

The J gene is TRBJ2-7, the V gene TRBV5-4; 9 positions agree with TRBD2. J lost 4 bases, V lost 0 bases, and 8 bases had no gene match. The CDR3 extends over 16 amino acids. Germline CDR1 SGHNT, CDR2 YYREEE (reference sequence). CDR3 DNA: TGTGCCAGCAGCTTGGGAGTGGCGGGAGGGCCGTACGAGCAGTACTTC. Translating gives CASSLGVAGGPYEQYF.

This clonotype was observed a few times. The rearrangement joins TRBV6-5 to TRBJ1-5; possibly TRBD1 for D (6 bases). V was shortened by 7 bases and J by 5 bases, with 12 bases between the two germline ends. This CDR3 region has 13 residues. The germline gives CDR1 MNHEY, CDR2 SVGAGI. The CDR3 spells CASTDRWDQPQHF. The CDR3, as DNA: TGTGCCAGCACCGACAGGTGGGATCAGCCCCAGCATTTT.

This clonotype appeared a few times. DNA of the CDR3: TGTGCCTGGAGCCGACTAGCGGGAGTTGCGGATGAGCAGTTCTTC. Translated: CAWSRLAGVADEQFF. This sequence joins TRBV30 and TRBJ2-1, with 12 bases matching TRBD2. The CDR3 covers 15 residues. Germline V gene data show CDR1 as GTSNPN and CDR2 as SVGIG (reference sequence). V shed 3 bases and J 8 bases; nucleotides not matched to a gene: 8.

This clonotype was counted ten times or more. The genes are TRBV5-6 and TRBJ2-7; TRBD1 agrees at 11 bases. CDR3 length: 14 residues. The V and J ends lost 5 bases and 12 bases, in that order; junction bases with no gene match: 13. Germline CDR1 SGHDT, CDR2 YYEEEE. The CDR3, as DNA: TGTGCCAGCAGATCCGAAGGGACAGGGGGATTCTGGTACTTC. This codes for CASRSEGTGGFWYF.

This clonotype was observed a handful of times. V is TRBV7-2 and J is TRBJ2-5; the D call may be TRBD1 or TRBD2 (5 bases each). Trimming left V 8 bases short and J 5 bases short, with 21 bases between. Germline V gene data show CDR1 as SGHTA and CDR2 as FQGNSA. This CDR3 has 15 residues. In DNA, the CDR3 is TGTGCCAGCTGCCGAACACCTGGGACGATGGAGACCCAGTACTTC. The encoded protein is CASCRTPGTMETQYF. Supplemented by reference TRBV7-2 and TRBJ2-5, the full variable domain reads GAGVSQSPSNKVTEKGKDVELRCDPISGHTALYWYRQSLGQGLEFLIYFQGNSAPDKSGLPSDRFSAERTGGSVSTLTIQRTQQEDSAVYLCASCRTPGTMETQYFGPGTRLLVL.

This clonotype was detected only a few times. The chain recombines TRBV7-8 with TRBJ2-1; D call uncertain. V was trimmed by 1 base and J by 6 bases, leaving 7 bases between them. This CDR3 has 13 amino acids. Per germline, CDR1 SGHVS and CDR2 FQNEAQ. Here the CDR3 DNA reads TGTGCCAGCAGCTTAGGTTGGGGCAATGAGCAGTTCTTC. Amino acids: CASSLGWGNEQFF.

J is TRBJ2-7 and V is TRBV19; D gene uncertain. The CDR3 covers 15 residues. Trimming removed 0 bases at V and 4 bases at J, with 13 bases between. CDR1 LNHDA and CDR2 SQIVND come from the germline V gene (reference sequence). CDR3 residues: CASSIDALQLYEQYF. The CDR3, as DNA: TGTGCCAGTAGTATAGATGCGCTCCAGCTTTACGAGCAGTACTTC.

This rearrangement joins TRBV7-8 to TRBJ2-7; 7 bases are shared with TRBD2. V gave up 7 bases and J gave up 1 base; unmatched junction bases: 7. This CDR3 is 14 amino acids long. Germline CDR1 reads SGHVS; CDR2 reads FQNEAQ. CDR3 amino acids: CASTGTILSYEQYF. CDR3 DNA: TGTGCCAGCACCGGGACTATATTATCCTACGAGCAGTACTTC. The whole variable domain, filled in from reference TRBV7-8 and TRBJ2-7, reads GAGVSQSPRYKVAKRGQDVALRCDPISGHVSLFWYQQALGQGPEFLTYFQNEAQLDKSGLPSDRFFAERPEGSVSTLKIQRTQQEDSAVYLCASTGTILSYEQYFGPGTRLTVT.

There are a few counts of this clonotype. This chain connects TRBV10-3 to TRBJ1-2, with 7 bases fitting TRBD1. The J segment lost 11 bases and the V segment lost 6 bases, leaving 9 bases of the junction unmatched. Germline V gene sequence: CDR1 ENHRY, CDR2 SYGVKD. The CDR3 sequence is 12 residues long. DNA of the CDR3: TGTGCCATCAGAGGTACGGACAGGCTGTACACCTTC. Protein product: CAIRGTDRLYTF.

This clonotype was recorded many times. This chain connects TRBV5-1 to TRBJ1-4, with a tentative D call TRBD1 (5 bases). The germline gives CDR1 SGHRS, CDR2 YFSETQ. The V end lost 6 bases, the J end lost 0 bases, and 9 bases lay between the germline ends. There are 14 residues in the CDR3. The chain's CDR3 is CASKEGTTNEKLFF. The CDR3 bases are TGCGCCAGCAAAGAGGGGACAACTAATGAAAAACTGTTTTTT. The entire variable domain, with the rest obtained from reference TRBV5-1 and TRBJ1-4, is as follows: KAGVTQTPRYLIKTRGQQVTLSCSPISGHRSVSWYQQTPGQGLQFLFEYFSETQRNKGNFPGRFSGRQFSNSRSEMNVSTLELGDSALYLCASKEGTTNEKLFFGSGTQLSVL.

This clonotype was seen a handful of times. The chain employs TRBV12-3 or TRBV12-4 and TRBJ1-5; TRBD1 matches 8 bases. V lost 3 bases to trimming and J lost 7 bases; unmatched junction nucleotides: 14. This CDR3 spans 17 amino acids. This CDR3 reads CASSLIWTGTTGQPQHF. The CDR3 region has the DNA TGTGCCAGCAGTTTGATCTGGACAGGGACAACGGGGCAGCCCCAGCATTTT.

This clonotype was observed many times. The chain couples TRBV6-1 to TRBJ2-1; perhaps TRBD2 as D (5 bases). The V end was cut by 5 bases, the J end by 0 bases, with 14 bases between. CDR1 and CDR2 from the germline V gene are MNHNS and SASEGT. The CDR3 runs to 16 residues. CDR3 region: CASSRGRSSSYNEQFF. The CDR3, as DNA: TGTGCCAGCAGTCGCGGGCGGTCCAGCTCCTACAATGAGCAGTTCTTC.

In its sample, this clonotype was seen a few times. The chain couples TRBV5-1 to TRBJ2-1, with 9 bases that match TRBD2. This CDR3 region has 14 residues. From germline, CDR1 is SGHRS and CDR2 YFSETQ. V dropped 1 base and J dropped 6; count of bases not matched to a gene: 2. The CDR3 DNA sequence: TGCGCCAGCAGCTTGTCGGGACTAGCCAATGAGCAGTTCTTC. Its protein product is CASSLSGLANEQFF.